Described below is a single T cell receptor (beta chain) sequence and its context. The antigen this receptor binds is unknown. No qualities accompany the bases; no much larger clone lies one base away. The method behind the library was 5' RACE. Sequencing relied on an Illumina HiSeq 2500. The second PCR ran for roughly 6 to 11 cycles and used a J-beta primer mix along with a sample-barcoded 5' primer. A template-switch 5' adaptor carrying 12 random nucleotides introduced a unique molecular identifier onto each TCR beta cDNA molecule. Each sample yielded at least 3 million CDR3-containing paired-end reads. First-strand cDNA synthesis was performed from all RNA using the Mint cDNA synthesis kit, with priming by a TRBC-specific oligonucleotide. Following uracil-DNA glycosylase treatment, a first 18-cycle PCR with universal primers M1SS and BC2_uni_R was performed on all cDNA. The paper's processing steps were these. For normalization, 1 million high-quality reads were randomly selected from each sample, with every read carrying a distinct molecular identifier. Reads with shared molecular identifiers were discarded instead of being binned into consensus sequences. MiTCR, set to a Q25 quality threshold and the strictest error-elimination algorithm, was used for CDR3 identification, clonotype clustering and error correction. A nonparametric unseen species model using Euler transformation provided a lower-bound estimate of total TCR beta diversity. TCRdb reanalyzed the raw reads on its own, using fastp at Q25 for trimming and MiXCR for clone calling, and kept in-frame beta chains. Rows merge per CDR3 protein into single entries with the most common DNA and genes. Clone size and V and J calls follow TCRdb, not the original study. In this sample the table shows roughly 800,000 distinct CDR3 sequences, roughly 25% of which occur a single time. 8% to 10% of the sample comes from the top ten.

Donors were a few dozen systemically healthy Caucasian individuals from Russia aged roughly 6 to 100 years. Each donor gave around 9.5 milliliters of peripheral blood, collected into EDTA-treated Vacutainer tubes. Ficoll-Paque density-gradient centrifugation was used to isolate PBMCs, with at least 7 million per sample. Total RNA was extracted from PBMCs with Trizol reagent, with at least 6 micrograms obtained per sample. For every donor, an aliquot of PBMCs went through flow cytometry to measure the percentages of naive CD45RAhigh/CD27high T cells. Looking up the germline V gene (reference sequence) yields CDR1 DFQATT and CDR2 SNEGSKA. Trimming removed 5 bases from V and 9 bases from J; the gene matches leave 11 bases unexplained. The CDR3 runs 14 amino acids, cysteine and phenylalanine included. The DNA shown is the 42-base CDR3, in frame from base 1. The sample originates from a study of blood T cells in healthy people across ages (dated by TCRdb to the mid-2010s). Regarding the complete study: Template switching captured roughly one uniquely barcoded TCR beta cDNA molecule per two T cells in model experiments. Age-related changes in TCR beta repertoire diversity were measured in the study by deep sequencing normalized with unique cDNA molecular identifiers. The donors were split into four age groups: young (average around 15 years), middle-aged (over 35), aged (over 55) and long-lived (roughly 86). For two donors (one aged 18 to 30 and one aged 80 or older), the study analyzed two additional independent replicas of 1 million unique cDNA reads from the same blood draw. Study-wide conclusions, independent of this receptor: Because donor CMV infection status was unknown, age-related changes in expanded clonotypes were potentially confounded. Estimates of total diversity based on one million sequenced T cells were considered lower bounds and underestimates. Compared with the aged group, the long-lived group had more naive CD4+ T cells, fewer expanded clones and increased TCR diversity, a pattern suggesting age selection. There was a strong correlation between observed TCR beta diversity and the percentage of naive T cells measured by flow cytometry. Because profiling used bulk unsorted PBMCs, naive and antigen-experienced compartments could not be compared conclusively. Observed TCR beta diversity per million T cells fell roughly linearly with age, and a significant reduction was already apparent by age about 38.

These data are also associated with another study on T cells of mothers and their children. From that second study: Donors were nine systemically healthy Caucasian individuals: three mothers and their six children. cDNA synthesis consumed the entire amount of extracted RNA, loaded at around 1.4 ug RNA in each 15 ul reaction. In the second PCR, the M1S primer introduced both the sample barcodes and 2-4 random nucleotides. Over 9 million TCR beta CDR3 reads were obtained for each mother, and 2.5 million to 3 million reads were obtained for each child. In both related and unrelated pairs, thymic selection shapes the output of TCR recombination in a similar way, with inherited differences having only a minor effect. Related mother-child pairs always showed normalized repertoire overlap that was slightly higher than in unrelated mother-child pairs, though the difference was never significant. With a sensitivity of around 97 clones per million clonotypes, no persistent microchimeric T cell clones were detected. The study used deep NGS to compare TCR beta repertoires of mothers and children, seeking features distinguishing related mother-child pairs from unrelated individuals. The mean age was about 38 +/- 4 years for the mothers and approximately 11 +/- 4 years for the children. After adapter ligation was performed with NEBNext reagents, the libraries were sequenced on an Illumina HiSeq 2000 with 100+100 nt paired-end reads. To prevent cross-contamination, the mother and child libraries were prepared a month apart and were sequenced in separate runs. For each donor, somewhere between about 500,000 and 2,000,000 distinct TCR beta clonotypes were identified. Naive TCR beta clonotypes were estimated from low-frequency clonotypes matched to each donor's FACS-determined naive share, without sorting.

The sequenced sample was blood. This clonotype was sampled from a boy between 5 and 17 years old in good health. The rearrangement joined TRBV20-1 to TRBJ2-1; 9 nucleotides in the junction match TRBD2. The CDR3: CSAEPGLARGEQFF. The nucleotide sequence is given as TGCAGTGCTGAACCGGGACTAGCAAGGGGTGAGCAGTTCTTC.